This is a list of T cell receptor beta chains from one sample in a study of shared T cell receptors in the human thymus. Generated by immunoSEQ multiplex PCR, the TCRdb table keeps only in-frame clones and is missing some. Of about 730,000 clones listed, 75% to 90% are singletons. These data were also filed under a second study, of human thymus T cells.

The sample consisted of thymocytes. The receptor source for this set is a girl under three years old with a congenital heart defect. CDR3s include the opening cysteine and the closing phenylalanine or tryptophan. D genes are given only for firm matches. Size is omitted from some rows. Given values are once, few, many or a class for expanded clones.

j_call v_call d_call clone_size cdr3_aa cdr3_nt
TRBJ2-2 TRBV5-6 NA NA CASSWGQDTNTGELFF TGTGCCAGCAGCTGGGGGCAGGACACGAACACCGGGGAGCTGTTTTTT
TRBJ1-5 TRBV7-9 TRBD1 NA CASSLVKGAWDRGNQPQHF TGTGCCAGCAGCTTAGTTAAGGGTGCGTGGGACAGGGGGAATCAGCCCCAGCATTTT
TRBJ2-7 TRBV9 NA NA CASSAEDSSYEQYF TGTGCCAGCAGCGCTGAGGACAGCTCCTACGAGCAGTACTTC
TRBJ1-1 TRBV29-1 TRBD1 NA CSVNLGTGASTEAFF TGCAGTGTAAATTTGGGGACAGGGGCGAGCACTGAAGCTTTCTTT
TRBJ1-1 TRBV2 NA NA CASSPHGRAFF TGTGCCAGCAGTCCCCACGGGAGGGCTTTCTTT
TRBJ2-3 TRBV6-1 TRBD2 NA CASRTSGGTDTQYF TGTGCCAGCAGAACTAGCGGGGGCACAGATACGCAGTATTTT
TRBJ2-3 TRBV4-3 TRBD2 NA CASSQDPGTIKDSDTQYF TGCGCCAGCAGCCAAGATCCCGGGACTATAAAAGATTCAGATACGCAGTATTTT
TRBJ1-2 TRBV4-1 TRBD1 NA CASSHQDRTYGYTF TGCGCCAGCAGCCATCAGGACAGGACCTATGGCTACACCTTC
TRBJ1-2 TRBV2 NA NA CASSAGEGYTF TGTGCCAGCAGTGCGGGCGAGGGATACACCTTC
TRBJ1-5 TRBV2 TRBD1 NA CASSVGQGAGGVVGPQHF TGTGCCAGCAGTGTGGGACAGGGGGCGGGGGGGGTGGTTGGGCCCCAGCATTTT
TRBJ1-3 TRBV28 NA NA CASYSDRPSGNTIYF TGTGCCAGCTATAGCGACAGGCCCTCTGGAAACACCATATATTTT
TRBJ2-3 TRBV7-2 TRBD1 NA CASSFRQGGADTQYF TGTGCCAGCAGCTTCCGACAGGGCGGCGCAGATACGCAGTATTTT
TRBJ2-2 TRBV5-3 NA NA CARSPRIAGRELFF TGTGCCAGAAGCCCAAGGATTGCGGGACGGGAGCTGTTTTTT
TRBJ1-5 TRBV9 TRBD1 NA CASSSGTGSSNQPQHF TGTGCCAGCAGTTCAGGGACAGGGTCTAGCAATCAGCCCCAGCATTTT
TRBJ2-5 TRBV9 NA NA CARTPDSQETQYF TGTGCCAGGACCCCAGACAGCCAAGAGACCCAGTACTTC
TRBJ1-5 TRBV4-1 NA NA CASSQGGRRGDPQHF TGCGCCAGCAGCCAGGGAGGAAGGCGCGGGGATCCCCAGCATTTT
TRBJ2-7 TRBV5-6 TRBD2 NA CASSLWRGRYYEQYF TGTGCCAGCAGCTTGTGGCGGGGGAGGTATTACGAGCAGTACTTC
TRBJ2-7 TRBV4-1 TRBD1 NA CASSRVPRDSPYEQYF TGCGCCAGCAGCCGAGTCCCCCGGGACAGTCCTTACGAGCAGTACTTC
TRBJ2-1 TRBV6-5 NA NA CASSRRGLEQFF TGTGCCAGCAGTCGTCGAGGCCTTGAGCAGTTCTTC
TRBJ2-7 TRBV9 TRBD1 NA CASSPPGQGGEQYF TGTGCCAGCAGTCCACCGGGACAGGGAGGCGAGCAGTACTTC
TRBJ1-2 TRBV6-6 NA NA CASSYSAGLDGYTF TGTGCCAGCAGTTACTCGGCAGGCCTTGATGGCTACACCTTC
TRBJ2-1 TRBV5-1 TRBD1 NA CASSSRDRVNEQFF TGCGCCAGCAGCTCCCGGGACAGGGTGAATGAGCAGTTCTTC
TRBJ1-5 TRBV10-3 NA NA CAISDRDSNQPQHF TGTGCCATCAGTGACCGGGATAGCAATCAGCCCCAGCATTTT
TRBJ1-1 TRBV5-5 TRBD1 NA CASTKGDRAAWGTEAFF TGTGCCAGCACCAAAGGGGACAGGGCCGCCTGGGGCACTGAAGCTTTCTTT
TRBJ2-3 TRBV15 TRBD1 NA CATFTGAGGDTQYF TGTGCCACTTTTACAGGGGCCGGTGGGGATACGCAGTATTTT
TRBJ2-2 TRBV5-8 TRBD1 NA CASRRTFGTGNTGELFF TGTGCCAGCAGACGTACATTCGGGACAGGGAACACCGGGGAGCTGTTTTTT
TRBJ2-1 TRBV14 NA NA CASSPIKQGAPYNEQFF TGTGCCAGCAGCCCCATTAAACAGGGAGCCCCCTACAATGAGCAGTTCTTC
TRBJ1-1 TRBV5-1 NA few CASSLEQGNQPEAFF TGCGCCAGCAGCTTGGAACAGGGTAATCAACCCGAAGCTTTCTTT
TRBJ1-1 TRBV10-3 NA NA CAISANSRDQNTEAFF TGTGCCATCAGTGCGAATAGCCGGGATCAGAACACTGAAGCTTTCTTT
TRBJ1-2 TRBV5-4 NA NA CASSSTQTTSNYGYTF TGTGCCAGCAGCTCCACCCAAACTACTTCTAACTATGGCTACACCTTC
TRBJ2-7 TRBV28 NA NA CASSSQTGPQPSRYYEQYF TGTGCCAGCAGTTCACAAACAGGGCCCCAGCCATCCCGCTACTACGAGCAGTACTTC
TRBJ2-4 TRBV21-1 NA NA CASSIKRDRVENIQYF TGTGCCAGCAGCATAAAAAGGGACAGGGTTGAAAACATTCAGTACTTC
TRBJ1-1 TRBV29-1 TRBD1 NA CSVPPGQADGRTEAFF TGCAGCGTGCCTCCCGGACAGGCGGACGGGCGCACTGAAGCTTTCTTT
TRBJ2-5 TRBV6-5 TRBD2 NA CASSSRTSPQETQYF TGTGCCAGCAGTTCCAGGACTAGCCCGCAAGAGACCCAGTACTTC
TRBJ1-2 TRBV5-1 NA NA CASSLSGRTNYGYTF TGCGCCAGCAGCTTGTCAGGCAGGACTAACTATGGCTACACCTTC
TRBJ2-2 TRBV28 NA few CATFLAGTNTGELFF TGTGCCACCTTTTTGGCAGGCACGAACACCGGGGAGCTGTTTTTT
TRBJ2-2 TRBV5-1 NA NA CASSLARGPTGELFF TGCGCCAGCAGCTTGGCCAGGGGCCCAACCGGGGAGCTGTTTTTT
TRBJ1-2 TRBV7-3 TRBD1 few CASSLGQGSSEGYTF TGTGCCAGCAGCCTCGGACAGGGCTCATCTGAGGGCTACACCTTC
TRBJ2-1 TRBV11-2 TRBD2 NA CASSLDCFQRGFNEQFF TGTGCCAGCAGCTTAGATTGTTTCCAGCGGGGCTTCAATGAGCAGTTCTTC
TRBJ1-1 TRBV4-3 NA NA CASSQEGQGTVHNTEAFF TGCGCCAGCAGCCAAGAGGGTCAGGGAACGGTTCACAACACTGAAGCTTTCTTT
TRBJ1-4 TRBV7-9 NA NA CASSLVGTQGRTNEKLFF TGTGCCAGCAGCTTAGTGGGGACTCAAGGGCGGACTAATGAAAAACTGTTTTTT
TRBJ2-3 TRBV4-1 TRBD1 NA CASSQDLGQERDTQYF TGCGCCAGCAGCCAAGATCTGGGACAGGAACGAGATACGCAGTATTTT
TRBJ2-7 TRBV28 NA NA CASSFGLSYEQYF TGTGCCAGCAGTTTTGGGCTCTCCTACGAGCAGTACTTC
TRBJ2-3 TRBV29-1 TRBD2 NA CSVIAGGHDTQYF TGCAGCGTAATAGCGGGGGGGCACGATACGCAGTATTTT
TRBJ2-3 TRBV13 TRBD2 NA CASSLCSSGGPSTDTQYF TGTGCCAGCAGCTTATGCAGTAGCGGGGGGCCTAGCACAGATACGCAGTATTTT
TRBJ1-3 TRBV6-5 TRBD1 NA CASSYSGQGNTIYF TGTGCCAGCAGTTACTCGGGACAGGGAAACACCATATATTTT
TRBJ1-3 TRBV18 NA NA CASSPYREFDSGNTIYF TGTGCCAGCTCACCATACAGGGAGTTCGACTCTGGAAACACCATATATTTT
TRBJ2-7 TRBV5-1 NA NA CASSLVSGSYEQYF TGCGCCAGCAGCTTGGTGAGCGGATCCTACGAGCAGTACTTC
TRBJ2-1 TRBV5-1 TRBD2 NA CASSELRGGSEQFF TGCGCCAGCAGCGAGTTGAGGGGAGGGAGTGAGCAGTTCTTC
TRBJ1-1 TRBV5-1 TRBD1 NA CASSLEARKGQLSNTEAFF TGCGCCAGCAGCCTCGAGGCGCGCAAGGGACAGCTTTCGAACACTGAAGCTTTCTTT
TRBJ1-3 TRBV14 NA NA CASSQGGGESSGNTIYF TGTGCCAGCAGCCAAGGAGGCGGGGAATCCTCTGGAAACACCATATATTTT
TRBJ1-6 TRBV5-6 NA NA CASSLRGDDSPLHF TGTGCCAGCAGCTTACGGGGAGACGATTCACCCCTCCACTTT
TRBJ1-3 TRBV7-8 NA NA CASSLDRGNTIYF TGTGCCAGCAGCTTAGATCGGGGAAACACCATATATTTT
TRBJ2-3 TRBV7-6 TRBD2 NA CASSWGGNTDTQYF TGTGCCAGCAGCTGGGGGGGAAACACAGATACGCAGTATTTT
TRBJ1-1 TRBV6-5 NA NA CASSYSISGGAFF TGTGCCAGCAGTTATAGCATATCTGGGGGCGCTTTCTTT
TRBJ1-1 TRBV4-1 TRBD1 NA CASSQVQTGTGLVGAFF TGCGCCAGCAGCCAAGTCCAGACCGGGACAGGGCTTGTAGGAGCTTTCTTT
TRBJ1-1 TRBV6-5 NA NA CASSYGAGLNTEAFF TGTGCCAGCAGTTACGGCGCGGGTTTGAACACTGAAGCTTTCTTT
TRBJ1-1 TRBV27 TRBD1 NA CASRRAGLWTGGRLMTNTEAFF TGTGCCAGCAGACGAGCGGGGCTATGGACAGGGGGCAGATTGATGACAAACACTGAAGCTTTCTTT
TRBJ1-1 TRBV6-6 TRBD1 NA CATLVRGRSSTEAFF TGTGCCACCTTAGTCAGGGGGCGTTCGTCCACTGAAGCTTTCTTT